These T cell receptor beta chains were read from a single sample in a study of CD8 T cells in ankylosing spondylitis. TCRdb used MiXCR to reprocess the 5' RACE reads, holding one entry per CDR3 protein. In the table there are 700,000 to 850,000 distinct CDR3 sequences, about 12% of which are singletons. The specimen was blood, either unsorted or a sorted T cell fraction (not recorded which). These receptors were collected from a male donor with ankylosing spondylitis. Each CDR3 is given with its conserved first and last residue. Each record gives: D gene, clone size, V gene, J gene, CDR3 protein, CDR3 DNA. D genes are given only for firm matches. A clone size is listed for some rows: how often the clone was seen (once, few, many), or a class if it is expanded.

d_call: -; clone_size: few; v_call: TRBV12-5; j_call: TRBJ2-7; cdr3_aa: CASDLGLWGDLLKEQYF; cdr3_nt: TGTGCTAGTGACCTAGGGCTGTGGGGTGATCTTTTGAAGGAGCAGTACTTC
d_call: -; clone_size: few; v_call: TRBV5-6; j_call: TRBJ2-7; cdr3_aa: CASSLAGTPTGEQYF; cdr3_nt: TGTGCCAGCAGCTTGGCCGGGACACCGACGGGCGAGCAGTACTTC
d_call: TRBD1; clone_size: -; v_call: TRBV10-3; j_call: TRBJ2-3; cdr3_aa: CAIRETGSTDTQYF; cdr3_nt: TGTGCCATCAGAGAGACAGGGAGCACAGATACGCAGTATTTT
d_call: -; clone_size: few; v_call: TRBV29-1; j_call: TRBJ1-4; cdr3_aa: CSVGSGGGEKLFF; cdr3_nt: TGCAGCGTGGGGTCCGGGGGCGGCGAAAAACTGTTTTTT
d_call: TRBD2; clone_size: -; v_call: TRBV6-1; j_call: TRBJ2-3; cdr3_aa: CASRPIAGGRTDTQYF; cdr3_nt: TGTGCCAGCAGGCCTATAGCGGGAGGGAGGACAGATACGCAGTATTTT
d_call: -; clone_size: many; v_call: TRBV7-2; j_call: TRBJ2-5; cdr3_aa: CASSLLSYQETQYF; cdr3_nt: TGTGCCAGCAGCTTATTGTCCTACCAAGAGACCCAGTACTTC
d_call: TRBD2; clone_size: few; v_call: TRBV6-5; j_call: TRBJ2-1; cdr3_aa: CASSFRGQGGNEQFF; cdr3_nt: TGTGCCAGCAGTTTTAGAGGGCAGGGAGGGAATGAGCAGTTCTTC
d_call: TRBD2; clone_size: once; v_call: TRBV6-2/TRBV6-3; j_call: TRBJ2-1; cdr3_aa: CASSYSLAGGPENEQFF; cdr3_nt: TGTGCCAGCAGTTACTCCCTAGCGGGAGGGCCCGAGAATGAGCAGTTCTTC
d_call: -; clone_size: few; v_call: TRBV20-1; j_call: TRBJ2-5; cdr3_aa: CSASTDLLETQYF; cdr3_nt: TGCAGTGCTAGTACGGATTTACTAGAAACCCAGTACTTC
d_call: TRBD1; clone_size: few; v_call: TRBV5-1; j_call: TRBJ2-1; cdr3_aa: CASYSGTGGYNEQFF; cdr3_nt: TGCGCCAGTTACTCCGGGACAGGGGGCTACAATGAGCAGTTCTTC
d_call: TRBD1; clone_size: -; v_call: TRBV4-3; j_call: TRBJ1-4; cdr3_aa: CASSRRSPGQGMNEKLFF; cdr3_nt: TGCGCCAGCAGCCGGCGTAGCCCGGGACAGGGGATGAATGAAAAACTGTTTTTT
d_call: -; clone_size: -; v_call: TRBV20-1; j_call: TRBJ1-1; cdr3_aa: CSARGNEGYTEAFF; cdr3_nt: TGCAGTGCTAGAGGGAATGAGGGGTACACTGAAGCTTTCTTT
d_call: -; clone_size: many; v_call: TRBV20-1; j_call: TRBJ1-1; cdr3_aa: CSADSSLNTEAFF; cdr3_nt: TGCAGTGCTGATTCGTCCCTGAACACTGAAGCTTTCTTT
d_call: -; clone_size: many; v_call: TRBV20-1; j_call: TRBJ2-5; cdr3_aa: CSALSSDWDIQETQYF; cdr3_nt: TGCAGTGCTTTATCCTCCGATTGGGACATACAAGAGACCCAGTACTTC
d_call: -; clone_size: few; v_call: TRBV12-3/TRBV12-4; j_call: TRBJ1-1; cdr3_aa: CASRGPDGLTGNTEAFF; cdr3_nt: TGTGCCAGCAGGGGCCCGGACGGGCTGACGGGGAACACTGAAGCTTTCTTT
d_call: TRBD1; clone_size: -; v_call: TRBV24-1; j_call: TRBJ2-1; cdr3_aa: CATSDHTNRGLRYNEQFF; cdr3_nt: TGTGCCACCAGTGACCACACGAACAGGGGGCTTCGTTACAATGAGCAGTTCTTC
d_call: TRBD1; clone_size: few; v_call: TRBV12-3/TRBV12-4; j_call: TRBJ1-4; cdr3_aa: CASTHAGTGNEKLFF; cdr3_nt: TGTGCCAGCACCCACGCCGGGACAGGGAATGAAAAACTGTTTTTT
d_call: -; clone_size: few; v_call: TRBV20-1; j_call: TRBJ1-1; cdr3_aa: CSARGGRGGTEAFF; cdr3_nt: TGCAGTGCCCGCGGGGGGCGAGGCGGCACTGAAGCTTTCTTT
d_call: TRBD1; clone_size: -; v_call: TRBV10-3; j_call: TRBJ1-4; cdr3_aa: CAISPGTGFLKLFF; cdr3_nt: TGTGCCATCAGTCCGGGGACAGGCTTTTTAAAACTGTTTTTT
d_call: -; clone_size: few; v_call: TRBV28; j_call: TRBJ1-6; cdr3_aa: CASSRPDGYNSPLHF; cdr3_nt: TGTGCCAGCAGCCGACCGGACGGCTATAATTCACCCCTCCACTTT
d_call: -; clone_size: few; v_call: TRBV7-2; j_call: TRBJ1-5; cdr3_aa: CASSLGGADSNQPQHF; cdr3_nt: TGTGCCAGCAGCTTAGGTGGGGCGGATAGCAATCAGCCCCAGCATTTT
d_call: -; clone_size: few; v_call: TRBV12-3/TRBV12-4; j_call: TRBJ2-5; cdr3_aa: CASSPTQLGPQETQYF; cdr3_nt: TGTGCCAGCAGTCCCACTCAATTGGGGCCTCAAGAGACCCAGTACTTC
d_call: -; clone_size: -; v_call: TRBV20-1; j_call: TRBJ2-7; cdr3_aa: CSARHGGQYF; cdr3_nt: TGCAGTGCTAGGCACGGGGGGCAGTACTTC
d_call: -; clone_size: many; v_call: TRBV12-3/TRBV12-4; j_call: TRBJ2-7; cdr3_aa: CASSPEFGVTYEQYF; cdr3_nt: TGTGCCAGCAGCCCGGAGTTCGGGGTTACCTACGAGCAGTACTTC
d_call: -; clone_size: few; v_call: TRBV20-1; j_call: TRBJ1-1; cdr3_aa: CSAPRGPDTEAFF; cdr3_nt: TGCAGTGCTCCCCGGGGGCCTGACACTGAAGCTTTCTTT
d_call: -; clone_size: -; v_call: TRBV7-3; j_call: TRBJ2-3; cdr3_aa: CASSPGRDTDTQYF; cdr3_nt: TGTGCCAGCAGCCCGGGGCGGGACACAGATACGCAGTATTTT
d_call: -; clone_size: few; v_call: TRBV12-3/TRBV12-4; j_call: TRBJ1-4; cdr3_aa: CASSLRRGLEKLFF; cdr3_nt: TGTGCCAGCAGTCTTAGACGGGGACTTGAAAAACTGTTTTTT
d_call: -; clone_size: few; v_call: TRBV12-3/TRBV12-4; j_call: TRBJ2-2; cdr3_aa: CASRYSTGELFF; cdr3_nt: TGTGCCAGCAGGTACTCGACCGGGGAGCTGTTTTTT
d_call: TRBD2; clone_size: many; v_call: TRBV7-2; j_call: TRBJ2-7; cdr3_aa: CASSSRASGAYEQYF; cdr3_nt: TGTGCCAGCAGCTCGAGGGCTAGCGGCGCCTACGAGCAGTACTTC
d_call: -; clone_size: once; v_call: TRBV6-2/TRBV6-3; j_call: TRBJ1-5; cdr3_aa: CASRDNSSRPQHF; cdr3_nt: TGTGCCAGCAGGGACAACTCTTCTAGGCCCCAGCATTTT
d_call: -; clone_size: -; v_call: TRBV7-2; j_call: TRBJ2-5; cdr3_aa: CASSPELQETQYF; cdr3_nt: TGTGCCAGCAGCCCGGAACTTCAAGAGACCCAGTACTTC
d_call: -; clone_size: -; v_call: TRBV6-2/TRBV6-3; j_call: TRBJ1-1; cdr3_aa: CASSHGTPAFF; cdr3_nt: TGTGCCAGCAGCCACGGGACCCCGGCTTTCTTT
d_call: -; clone_size: -; v_call: TRBV4-1; j_call: TRBJ2-2; cdr3_aa: CASSLRPPPGTGELFF; cdr3_nt: TGCGCCAGCAGCCTCCGGCCCCCGCCGGGCACCGGGGAGCTGTTTTTT
d_call: TRBD1; clone_size: -; v_call: TRBV20-1; j_call: TRBJ2-1; cdr3_aa: CSARATGVNNEQFF; cdr3_nt: TGCAGTGCTAGAGCAACAGGGGTAAACAATGAGCAGTTCTTC
d_call: -; clone_size: -; v_call: TRBV4-2; j_call: TRBJ2-7; cdr3_aa: CASSPTLRTVDEQYF; cdr3_nt: TGTGCCAGCAGCCCAACACTAAGGACAGTTGACGAGCAGTACTTC
d_call: -; clone_size: -; v_call: TRBV28; j_call: TRBJ2-5; cdr3_aa: CASSFAGEQETQYF; cdr3_nt: TGTGCCAGCAGTTTCGCTGGGGAACAAGAGACCCAGTACTTC
d_call: -; clone_size: many; v_call: TRBV29-1; j_call: TRBJ2-7; cdr3_aa: CSVEKGPDEQYF; cdr3_nt: TGCAGCGTTGAAAAGGGCCCCGACGAGCAGTACTTC
d_call: TRBD2; clone_size: -; v_call: TRBV20-1; j_call: TRBJ2-1; cdr3_aa: CSARDRGGANNNEQFF; cdr3_nt: TGCAGTGCTAGAGATCGCGGGGGGGCCAATAACAATGAGCAGTTCTTC
d_call: -; clone_size: -; v_call: TRBV10-3; j_call: TRBJ2-3; cdr3_aa: CAISEWGKPTDTQYF; cdr3_nt: TGTGCCATCAGTGAATGGGGGAAGCCCACAGATACGCAGTATTTT
d_call: -; clone_size: many; v_call: TRBV4-2; j_call: TRBJ2-5; cdr3_aa: CASSQEAGRETQYF; cdr3_nt: TGTGCCAGCAGCCAAGAGGCAGGGAGAGAGACCCAGTACTTC
d_call: TRBD1; clone_size: many; v_call: TRBV6-1; j_call: TRBJ1-2; cdr3_aa: CASRKWGQGRTNYGYTF; cdr3_nt: TGTGCCAGCAGAAAATGGGGACAGGGGCGAACTAACTATGGCTACACCTTC
d_call: TRBD1; clone_size: -; v_call: TRBV5-8; j_call: TRBJ1-5; cdr3_aa: CASSKTMDRGNQPQHF; cdr3_nt: TGTGCCAGCAGCAAGACGATGGACAGGGGAAATCAGCCCCAGCATTTT
d_call: -; clone_size: few; v_call: TRBV20-1; j_call: TRBJ1-5; cdr3_aa: CSARDRGSGQPQHF; cdr3_nt: TGCAGTGCTAGAGATAGGGGGTCCGGTCAGCCCCAGCATTTT
d_call: TRBD1; clone_size: few; v_call: TRBV7-9; j_call: TRBJ2-7; cdr3_aa: CASSLEGQVSLRQYF; cdr3_nt: TGTGCCAGCAGCTTAGAGGGACAGGTGTCTTTACGGCAGTACTTC
d_call: -; clone_size: -; v_call: TRBV4-1; j_call: TRBJ2-5; cdr3_aa: CASSQFRGETQYF; cdr3_nt: TGCGCCAGCAGCCAGTTCCGGGGGGAGACCCAGTACTTC
d_call: TRBD2; clone_size: few; v_call: TRBV20-1; j_call: TRBJ2-3; cdr3_aa: CSAGNSGGAADTQYF; cdr3_nt: TGCAGTGCTGGAAATAGCGGGGGGGCCGCGGATACGCAGTATTTT
d_call: -; clone_size: many; v_call: TRBV12-3/TRBV12-4; j_call: TRBJ2-7; cdr3_aa: CASSRVQGLSNEQYF; cdr3_nt: TGTGCCAGCAGTCGAGTTCAGGGGCTCTCCAACGAGCAGTACTTC
d_call: -; clone_size: few; v_call: TRBV5-1; j_call: TRBJ1-1; cdr3_aa: CASSYGGDRTEAFF; cdr3_nt: TGCGCCAGCAGCTACGGGGGGGATCGGACTGAAGCTTTCTTT